One sample yielded the 10 T cell receptor beta chains listed below, sequenced in a study of neurological immune-mediated disorders. TCRdb redid the calling of the 5' RACE reads with MiXCR, one entry per CDR3 protein. The data contain tens of thousands of distinct CDR3 sequences, 8% to 13% of them singletons. What was sequenced was PBMCs. These receptors were taken from a woman aged 55-69 years with HTLV-1-associated myelopathy (HAM/TSP).

This clonotype was seen repeatedly, ten times or more. The chain carries TRBV5-1 and TRBJ1-2; D is unclear. Trimming took off 0 bases at V and 3 bases at J, with 9 bases between the two ends. CDR1 is SGHRS and CDR2 is YFSETQ in the germline V gene. This CDR3 is built from 14 residues. The CDR3 loop reads CASSLDPSDYGYTF. The CDR3 DNA sequence: TGCGCCAGCAGCTTGGACCCCTCCGACTATGGCTACACCTTC.

This clonotype was detected many times. The rearrangement uses TRBV5-1 and TRBJ1-1; D is possibly TRBD1 (6 bases). V was cut by 6 bases and J by 5 bases, with 17 bases left in between. The germline V gene has CDR1 SGHRS and CDR2 YFSETQ. The CDR3 extends over 14 amino acids. The CDR3 loop is CASKVTGGWTEAFF. The CDR3 DNA reads as TGCGCCAGCAAGGTAACCGGGGGCTGGACTGAAGCTTTCTTT. The full variable domain, its missing parts supplied by reference TRBV5-1 and TRBJ1-1, is KAGVTQTPRYLIKTRGQQVTLSCSPISGHRSVSWYQQTPGQGLQFLFEYFSETQRNKGNFPGRFSGRQFSNSRSEMNVSTLELGDSALYLCASKVTGGWTEAFFGQGTRLTVV.

This clonotype was picked up many times. The rearrangement joins TRBV7-2 to TRBJ2-1; D may be TRBD2 (6 bases). The CDR3 is made up of 14 amino acids. Trimming stripped 5 bases from V and 9 bases from J, with 17 bases between. Germline CDR1 reads SGHTA; CDR2 reads FQGNSA. The CDR3 bases are TGTGCCAGCAGCCTCTCGGGAGCTTCGGGTGAGCAGTTCTTC. It encodes CASSLSGASGEQFF.

The table lists this clonotype with many counts. The chain couples TRBV20-1 to TRBJ1-6; 7 positions match TRBD1. Germline V gene sequence: CDR1 DFQATT, CDR2 SNEGSKA (reference sequence). The CDR3 runs to 14 residues. The V and J ends lost 6 bases and 4 bases, in that order; junction bases with no gene match: 6. The CDR3 loop is CSAQGGSYNSPLHF. The CDR3 coding sequence is TGCAGTGCCCAGGGGGGATCGTATAATTCACCCCTCCACTTT.

Comments on this clonotype: An end of the junction differs from the germline gene, which may be a read error. This chain joins TRBV5-4 and TRBJ2-3; 7 bases align to TRBD1. This CDR3 contains 16 residues. Germline V gene lookup returns CDR1 SGHNT and CDR2 YYREEE (reference sequence). CDR3 amino acids: CAISPGLTGRTDTQYF. As DNA, the CDR3 is TGTGCCATCAGCCCTGGCCTGACAGGGCGGACAGATACGCAGTATTTT.

This clonotype was detected ten times or more. The chain carries TRBV20-1 and TRBJ1-5; the D is unclear. The CDR3 covers 14 residues. The germline gives CDR1 DFQATT, CDR2 SNEGSKA (reference sequence). Between the trimmed V and J ends, which lost 6 bases and 5 bases, there was a span of 17 bases. The CDR3 here is CSARPPGRDQPQHF. The CDR3 DNA sequence: TGCAGTGCCAGACCCCCGGGGAGGGATCAGCCCCAGCATTTT.

This clonotype came up many times. This sequence joins TRBV29-1 and TRBJ1-2; 7 bases fit TRBD1. V trimming: 4 bases; J trimming: 5 bases; junction bases outside the gene matches: 4. This CDR3 has 12 amino acids. Looked up from germline, CDR1 is SQVTM and CDR2 is ANQGSEA. The CDR3 DNA reads TGCAGCGTTGTAGAGGGGGCTTATGGCTACACCTTC. It is translated as CSVVEGAYGYTF.

This clonotype has at least ten counts. This chain joins TRBV5-1 and TRBJ2-7; D perhaps matches TRBD1 (6 bases). The germline V gene encodes CDR1 SGHRS and CDR2 YFSETQ. With 5 bases removed from V and 3 bases from J, the gap between germline ends came to 15 bases. CDR3 size: 14 residues. The CDR3 protein is CASRRTANVYEQYF. CDR3 nucleotides: TGCGCCAGCAGGAGGACAGCGAACGTCTACGAGCAGTACTTC.

This clonotype appeared many times. This rearrangement joins TRBV6-6 to TRBJ1-4; D remains unclear. Between the trimmed V and J ends, which lost 0 bases and 7 bases, there was a span of 6 bases. This CDR3 region has 13 residues. Germline V gives CDR1 MNHNY, CDR2 SVGAGI (reference sequence). The CDR3 bases are TGTGCCAGCAGTTACTCCGTCAGTGAAAAACTGTTTTTT. Translation gives CASSYSVSEKLFF.

This clonotype was found many times. This chain connects TRBV5-4 to TRBJ1-6; 7 positions agree with TRBD1. CDR3 length: 16 amino acids. Per germline, CDR1 SGHNT and CDR2 YYREEE (reference sequence). J was trimmed by 2 bases and V by 4 bases; bases with no gene match: 6. The CDR3 spells CASSKGTATYNSPLHF. CDR3 DNA sequence: TGTGCCAGCAGCAAAGGGACAGCAACCTATAATTCACCCCTCCACTTT.